This is a list of T cell receptor beta chains from one sample in a study of blood T cell repertoires in COVID-19. The table came from immunoSEQ multiplex PCR; TCRdb's copy has only in-frame clones and leaves some out. The sample includes 85,000 to 100,000 clones, 80% to 90% of them seen just once. Sequencing was performed on peripheral blood. These receptors came from a man older than 75 with COVID-19, enrolled during active disease. Both conserved end residues are part of each CDR3. The order of the fields is J gene, clone size, D gene, V gene, CDR3 DNA, CDR3 protein. The D gene is left open where the match is weak. Not all rows give a size; the values are once, few, many and, for expanded clones, a class.

J gene: TRBJ2-5
clone size: many
D gene: TRBD1
V gene: TRBV19
CDR3 DNA: TGTGCCAGTAATCCGGGACAGGGAAGGACCCAGTACTTC
CDR3 protein: CASNPGQGRTQYF

J gene: TRBJ2-6
clone size: once
D gene: NA
V gene: TRBV5-6
CDR3 DNA: TGTGCCAGCAGCTTGGGTAGTCTGGTCTCTGGGGCCAACGTCCTGACTTTC
CDR3 protein: CASSLGSLVSGANVLTF

J gene: TRBJ2-5
clone size: NA
D gene: TRBD1
V gene: TRBV5-1
CDR3 DNA: TGCGCCAGCAGCTCACCGACAGGGCGTGAGACCCAGTACTTC
CDR3 protein: CASSSPTGRETQYF

J gene: TRBJ1-2
clone size: NA
D gene: NA
V gene: TRBV19
CDR3 DNA: TGTGCCAGTAGTATTTCAAGGGGCGCCGGCTATGGCTACACCTTC
CDR3 protein: CASSISRGAGYGYTF

J gene: TRBJ2-2
clone size: NA
D gene: NA
V gene: TRBV28
CDR3 DNA: TGTGCCAGCACCAAGCCCGGGGCCGGGGAGCTGTTTTTT
CDR3 protein: CASTKPGAGELFF

J gene: TRBJ2-3
clone size: NA
D gene: NA
V gene: TRBV19
CDR3 DNA: TGTGCCAGTAGTCCAACTAGAGATACGCAGTATTTT
CDR3 protein: CASSPTRDTQYF

J gene: TRBJ1-1
clone size: NA
D gene: NA
V gene: TRBV7-6
CDR3 DNA: TGTGCCAGCAGCGCCTATGGGGCCCTAGACAGCATGAACACTGAAGCTTTCTTT
CDR3 protein: CASSAYGALDSMNTEAFF

J gene: TRBJ1-2
clone size: NA
D gene: TRBD1
V gene: TRBV19
CDR3 DNA: TGTGCCATTCCGGACAGGGAGTATGGTGGCTACACCTTC
CDR3 protein: CAIPDREYGGYTF

J gene: TRBJ1-1
clone size: few
D gene: NA
V gene: TRBV6-5
CDR3 DNA: TGTGCCAGCAGGGAGACAGGAAACACTGAAGCTTTCTTT
CDR3 protein: CASRETGNTEAFF

J gene: TRBJ2-2
clone size: NA
D gene: NA
V gene: TRBV6-6
CDR3 DNA: TGTGCCAGCAGACAGGCCGCCGGGGAGCTGTTTTTT
CDR3 protein: CASRQAAGELFF

J gene: TRBJ1-3
clone size: few
D gene: NA
V gene: TRBV12-5
CDR3 DNA: TGTGCTAGTGGTTTCAGGGAGGTTAGAAACACCATATATTTT
CDR3 protein: CASGFREVRNTIYF

J gene: TRBJ1-1
clone size: once
D gene: NA
V gene: TRBV7-9
CDR3 DNA: TGTGCCAGCAGCTTAGGCAGGGAAGTGGCTTTCTTT
CDR3 protein: CASSLGREVAFF

J gene: TRBJ1-5
clone size: NA
D gene: TRBD1
V gene: TRBV18
CDR3 DNA: TGTGCCAGCTCACTCTCCGGGGACAGCCCCAATCAGCCCCAGCATTTT
CDR3 protein: CASSLSGDSPNQPQHF

J gene: TRBJ2-1
clone size: NA
D gene: NA
V gene: TRBV29-1
CDR3 DNA: TGCAGCGTTGACAGAGGCTCCTACAATGAGCAGTTCTTC
CDR3 protein: CSVDRGSYNEQFF

J gene: TRBJ2-7
clone size: NA
D gene: NA
V gene: TRBV7-2
CDR3 DNA: TGTGCCAGCAGCCTAAACAGGGACTACGAGCAGTACTTC
CDR3 protein: CASSLNRDYEQYF

J gene: TRBJ1-6
clone size: few
D gene: NA
V gene: TRBV7-3
CDR3 DNA: TGTGCCAGCAAAAAGGACAGCTCCAATTCACCCCTCCACTTT
CDR3 protein: CASKKDSSNSPLHF

J gene: TRBJ2-1
clone size: NA
D gene: TRBD2
V gene: TRBV7-3
CDR3 DNA: TGTGCCAGCAGCTCCTCCCCGACTAGCGGGAGGGGTAATGAGCAGTTCTTC
CDR3 protein: CASSSSPTSGRGNEQFF

J gene: TRBJ2-3
clone size: NA
D gene: TRBD2
V gene: TRBV18
CDR3 DNA: TGTGCCAGCTCACCTTCATCTAGCGGGATAGATACGCAGTATTTT
CDR3 protein: CASSPSSSGIDTQYF

J gene: TRBJ2-1
clone size: NA
D gene: NA
V gene: TRBV19
CDR3 DNA: TGTGCCAGTAGTATTGGAGGGGGGGAAAACAATGAGCAGTTCTTC
CDR3 protein: CASSIGGGENNEQFF

J gene: TRBJ1-2
clone size: NA
D gene: NA
V gene: TRBV6-5
CDR3 DNA: TGTGCCAGCAGACAGGTTAACTATGGCTACACCTTC
CDR3 protein: CASRQVNYGYTF

J gene: TRBJ2-2
clone size: NA
D gene: NA
V gene: TRBV6-5
CDR3 DNA: TGTGCCAGCAGTTACGCTAAGGGGTTGGACGGGGAGCTGTTTTTT
CDR3 protein: CASSYAKGLDGELFF

J gene: TRBJ2-3
clone size: NA
D gene: NA
V gene: TRBV29-1
CDR3 DNA: TGCAGCGTTGAAGATCCCGGGTCAGATACGCAGTATTTT
CDR3 protein: CSVEDPGSDTQYF

J gene: TRBJ1-1
clone size: NA
D gene: NA
V gene: TRBV19
CDR3 DNA: TGTGCCAGTAGTATAGAAACGGGGAACACTGAAGCTTTCTTT
CDR3 protein: CASSIETGNTEAFF

J gene: TRBJ1-2
clone size: few
D gene: NA
V gene: TRBV7-2
CDR3 DNA: TGTGCCAGCAGCTTGGGGAGGGGAGGCTATGGCTACACCTTC
CDR3 protein: CASSLGRGGYGYTF

J gene: TRBJ2-2
clone size: NA
D gene: NA
V gene: TRBV7-3
CDR3 DNA: TGTGCCAGCAGCTTACGGGGCAGGGGCGACACCGGGGAGCTGTTTTTT
CDR3 protein: CASSLRGRGDTGELFF

J gene: TRBJ2-3
clone size: NA
D gene: NA
V gene: TRBV19
CDR3 DNA: TGTGCCAGTAGTCCATACAGGGGCACAGATACGCAGTATTTT
CDR3 protein: CASSPYRGTDTQYF

J gene: TRBJ2-3
clone size: NA
D gene: NA
V gene: TRBV10-1
CDR3 DNA: TGCGCCAGCAGTGACTCGGCGGGTTCGCGCACAGATACGCAGTATTTT
CDR3 protein: CASSDSAGSRTDTQYF

J gene: TRBJ2-7
clone size: once
D gene: TRBD1
V gene: TRBV19
CDR3 DNA: TGTGCCAGTAGTATCCGGACAGGGGGCTTCAGCTCCTACGAGCAGTACTTC
CDR3 protein: CASSIRTGGFSSYEQYF

J gene: TRBJ2-7
clone size: NA
D gene: TRBD1
V gene: TRBV28
CDR3 DNA: TGTGCCAGCATCCCCGGGACAGGGGTGATAGGGCAGTACTTC
CDR3 protein: CASIPGTGVIGQYF

J gene: TRBJ1-2
clone size: once
D gene: NA
V gene: TRBV4-2
CDR3 DNA: TGTGCCAGCAGCCAAGCAGGACAGCCCTATGGCTACACCTTC
CDR3 protein: CASSQAGQPYGYTF

J gene: TRBJ1-6
clone size: few
D gene: NA
V gene: TRBV9
CDR3 DNA: TGTGCCAGCAGCGGATACTCACAGGGTTCACCCCTCCACTTT
CDR3 protein: CASSGYSQGSPLHF

J gene: TRBJ2-2
clone size: NA
D gene: TRBD1
V gene: TRBV2
CDR3 DNA: TGTGCCAGCATTAGGGACAGGGGGCCGAACACCGGGGAGCTGTTTTTT
CDR3 protein: CASIRDRGPNTGELFF

J gene: TRBJ1-1
clone size: NA
D gene: TRBD1
V gene: TRBV9
CDR3 DNA: TGTGCCAGCAGCGGACAGGGGGCCACTGAAGCTTTCTTT
CDR3 protein: CASSGQGATEAFF

J gene: TRBJ2-1
clone size: NA
D gene: TRBD1
V gene: TRBV29-1
CDR3 DNA: TGCAGCGTAGCAGCTGGCGGGACAGGGGGAGAAAACTACAATGAGCAGTTCTTC
CDR3 protein: CSVAAGGTGGENYNEQFF

J gene: TRBJ1-1
clone size: NA
D gene: NA
V gene: TRBV18
CDR3 DNA: TGTGCCAGCTCACCACCCCAGTTCACTGAAGCTTTCTTT
CDR3 protein: CASSPPQFTEAFF

J gene: TRBJ2-5
clone size: NA
D gene: TRBD1
V gene: TRBV19
CDR3 DNA: TGTGCCAGTAGTTTGACAGGGGGCGGAGAGACCCAGTACTTC
CDR3 protein: CASSLTGGGETQYF

J gene: TRBJ1-5
clone size: NA
D gene: TRBD1
V gene: TRBV29-1
CDR3 DNA: TGCAGCGTTCTGGACAGGGATGGCAATCAGCCCCAGCATTTT
CDR3 protein: CSVLDRDGNQPQHF

J gene: TRBJ1-5
clone size: NA
D gene: NA
V gene: TRBV21-1
CDR3 DNA: TGTGCCAGCAGCAAAGCTAGGAGGGCCCAGCATTTT
CDR3 protein: CASSKARRAQHF

J gene: TRBJ2-7
clone size: NA
D gene: TRBD2
V gene: TRBV4-2
CDR3 DNA: TGTGCCAGCAGCCGAGGACTAGCGGGGGGGATTGGCACGACCGAGAACGAGCAGTACTTC
CDR3 protein: CASSRGLAGGIGTTENEQYF

J gene: TRBJ2-7
clone size: NA
D gene: NA
V gene: TRBV9
CDR3 DNA: TGTGCCAGCAGCGTAGGCCCGTCCCGGGACGAGCAGTACTTC
CDR3 protein: CASSVGPSRDEQYF

J gene: TRBJ2-7
clone size: medium-sized
D gene: TRBD2
V gene: TRBV7-9
CDR3 DNA: TGTGCCAGCAGCTTAGAGCCTAGCGGGCGTCCCGGGGAGCAGTACTTC
CDR3 protein: CASSLEPSGRPGEQYF

J gene: TRBJ1-1
clone size: NA
D gene: TRBD1
V gene: TRBV28
CDR3 DNA: TGTGCCAGCAACTCACGACGACAAAGATACAGGGGGCGCGAAGCTTTCTTT
CDR3 protein: CASNSRRQRYRGREAFF

J gene: TRBJ2-1
clone size: NA
D gene: TRBD2
V gene: TRBV3-1/TRBV3-2
CDR3 DNA: TGTGCCAGCAGCCTGGGACTAACCAATGAGCAGTTCTTC
CDR3 protein: CASSLGLTNEQFF

J gene: TRBJ2-6
clone size: once
D gene: NA
V gene: TRBV28
CDR3 DNA: TGTGCCAGCAAGTACTTCTCTGGGGCCAACGTCCTGACTTTC
CDR3 protein: CASKYFSGANVLTF

J gene: TRBJ2-2
clone size: NA
D gene: NA
V gene: TRBV6-5
CDR3 DNA: TGTGCCAGCAGCCAAAAGGGAGGTTCCGGGGAGCTGTTTTTT
CDR3 protein: CASSQKGGSGELFF

J gene: TRBJ2-1
clone size: once
D gene: NA
V gene: TRBV5-5
CDR3 DNA: TGTGCCAGCAGCTCAGCGATCGGGGGCTACAATGAGCAGTTCTTC
CDR3 protein: CASSSAIGGYNEQFF

J gene: TRBJ1-5
clone size: NA
D gene: NA
V gene: TRBV28
CDR3 DNA: TGTGCCAGCAGTGATGCAACAGGGAATCAGCCCCAGCATTTT
CDR3 protein: CASSDATGNQPQHF

J gene: TRBJ2-7
clone size: NA
D gene: NA
V gene: TRBV6-2/TRBV6-3
CDR3 DNA: TGTGCCAGCAGCACAGCCAGGACAGTCCCCTACGAGCAGTACTTC
CDR3 protein: CASSTARTVPYEQYF

J gene: TRBJ1-2
clone size: NA
D gene: NA
V gene: TRBV6-2/TRBV6-3
CDR3 DNA: TGTGCCAGCAGTACAGCGGGGTCCTATGGCTACACCTTC
CDR3 protein: CASSTAGSYGYTF

J gene: TRBJ1-6
clone size: NA
D gene: NA
V gene: TRBV7-2
CDR3 DNA: TGTGCCAGCAGCCCCAGGACAGCCGGCTCACCCCTCCACTTT
CDR3 protein: CASSPRTAGSPLHF

J gene: TRBJ2-6
clone size: NA
D gene: NA
V gene: TRBV7-9
CDR3 DNA: TGTGCCAGCAGCTTAGTGAGGGGGATTGCAGAAAACAGGGCCAACGTCCTGACTTTC
CDR3 protein: CASSLVRGIAENRANVLTF

J gene: TRBJ1-1
clone size: NA
D gene: NA
V gene: TRBV30
CDR3 DNA: TGTGCCTGGATGGGCGACAGGCTGAACACTGAAGCTTTCTTT
CDR3 protein: CAWMGDRLNTEAFF

J gene: TRBJ1-1
clone size: NA
D gene: NA
V gene: TRBV7-9
CDR3 DNA: TGTGCCAGCAGCTTAACGGGAAATACTGAAGCTTTCTTT
CDR3 protein: CASSLTGNTEAFF

J gene: TRBJ1-1
clone size: NA
D gene: NA
V gene: TRBV3-1/TRBV3-2
CDR3 DNA: TGTGCCAGCAGCCATTTAGCCCGTCGGAACACTGAAGCTTTCTTT
CDR3 protein: CASSHLARRNTEAFF

J gene: TRBJ1-2
clone size: NA
D gene: NA
V gene: TRBV10-3
CDR3 DNA: TGTGCCATCAGTGAGCAGGGTAACTATGGCTACACCTTC
CDR3 protein: CAISEQGNYGYTF

J gene: TRBJ2-3
clone size: NA
D gene: TRBD1
V gene: TRBV5-8
CDR3 DNA: TGTGCCAGCAGCCCCGGGACAGCGTGGGGTTCAGATACGCAGTATTTT
CDR3 protein: CASSPGTAWGSDTQYF